This is a list of T cell receptor beta chains from one sample in a study of human T cells and chemical hapten exposure. Each CDR3 protein is one row after TCRdb ran MiXCR on the RACE reads. The table includes just under 65,000 distinct CDR3 sequences, 8% to 13% detected once. Here the sequenced sample was whole blood, taken in connection with sensitization to the hapten diphenylcyclopropenone (DPC). These receptors all come from a woman in her twenties or thirties with alopecia areata. Some clones in this sample may be carry-over from other donors' samples. CDR3s include the opening cysteine and the closing phenylalanine or tryptophan. A D gene is named only where the DNA matches it firmly.

j_gene: TRBJ2-3
v_gene: TRBV14
d_gene: NA
CDR3aa: CASSQGIRNTDTQYF

j_gene: TRBJ1-5
v_gene: TRBV6-2/TRBV6-3
d_gene: NA
CDR3aa: CASTFDLEGQPQHF

j_gene: TRBJ1-2
v_gene: TRBV20-1
d_gene: TRBD1
CDR3aa: CSASDLMTGNYGYTF

j_gene: TRBJ2-1
v_gene: TRBV2
d_gene: TRBD2
CDR3aa: CASSGASGRSRAYNEQFF

j_gene: TRBJ1-2
v_gene: TRBV30
d_gene: NA
CDR3aa: CAWSVSLNGYTF

j_gene: TRBJ1-1
v_gene: TRBV18
d_gene: NA
CDR3aa: CASSSNSGQNTEAFF

j_gene: TRBJ1-1
v_gene: TRBV5-1
d_gene: NA
CDR3aa: CASSTQGGEAEAFF

j_gene: TRBJ2-1
v_gene: TRBV20-1
d_gene: TRBD2
CDR3aa: CSARGLAGGPYNEQFF

j_gene: TRBJ2-7
v_gene: TRBV11-2
d_gene: NA
CDR3aa: CASSRTQDYEQYF

j_gene: TRBJ1-4
v_gene: TRBV7-2
d_gene: NA
CDR3aa: CASSFGGYNEKLFF

j_gene: TRBJ2-7
v_gene: TRBV18
d_gene: TRBD1
CDR3aa: CASSTNPQGVSYEQYF

j_gene: TRBJ1-1
v_gene: TRBV11-2
d_gene: NA
CDR3aa: CASSLGGQGYVAFF

j_gene: TRBJ2-3
v_gene: TRBV10-3
d_gene: NA
CDR3aa: CAISDIGGSTDTQYF

j_gene: TRBJ1-5
v_gene: TRBV25-1
d_gene: NA
CDR3aa: CASSAAWEQGGQPQHF

j_gene: TRBJ2-7
v_gene: TRBV7-9
d_gene: NA
CDR3aa: CASSLGSGATYEQYF

j_gene: TRBJ2-7
v_gene: TRBV20-1
d_gene: TRBD2
CDR3aa: CSASKLAGANEQYF

j_gene: TRBJ1-4
v_gene: TRBV28
d_gene: NA
CDR3aa: CASSLGPQGEKLFF

j_gene: TRBJ2-7
v_gene: TRBV27
d_gene: NA
CDR3aa: CASSWSGTTWEYF

j_gene: TRBJ2-7
v_gene: TRBV6-2/TRBV6-3
d_gene: TRBD2
CDR3aa: CASSYKGTNHEQYF

j_gene: TRBJ2-3
v_gene: TRBV13
d_gene: NA
CDR3aa: CASSLGRRDTQYF

j_gene: TRBJ2-5
v_gene: TRBV2
d_gene: NA
CDR3aa: CASRETEQETQYF

j_gene: TRBJ1-2
v_gene: TRBV28
d_gene: NA
CDR3aa: CASSLLRTDLSGYTF

j_gene: TRBJ2-6
v_gene: TRBV5-1
d_gene: NA
CDR3aa: CASSLGGSAGANVLTF

j_gene: TRBJ1-6
v_gene: TRBV6-5
d_gene: NA
CDR3aa: CASSGSGSYNSPLHF

j_gene: TRBJ2-3
v_gene: TRBV29-1
d_gene: TRBD2
CDR3aa: CSVEIGLVDTQYF

j_gene: TRBJ1-6
v_gene: TRBV25-1
d_gene: NA
CDR3aa: CASSARGDSPLHF

j_gene: TRBJ1-6
v_gene: TRBV6-1
d_gene: NA
CDR3aa: CASSSNRFANSPLHF

j_gene: TRBJ1-1
v_gene: TRBV6-6
d_gene: NA
CDR3aa: CASTNPTGRRNTEAFF

j_gene: TRBJ2-3
v_gene: TRBV29-1
d_gene: TRBD1
CDR3aa: CSVRDRVGTDTQYF

j_gene: TRBJ1-4
v_gene: TRBV3-1
d_gene: NA
CDR3aa: CASSPRDGINEKLFF

j_gene: TRBJ2-7
v_gene: TRBV27
d_gene: NA
CDR3aa: CASSLLGQNYEQYF

j_gene: TRBJ1-4
v_gene: TRBV4-1
d_gene: NA
CDR3aa: CASSMQTVLNEKLFF

j_gene: TRBJ2-3
v_gene: TRBV20-1
d_gene: NA
CDR3aa: CSASALGDTQYF

j_gene: TRBJ1-5
v_gene: TRBV12-3/TRBV12-4
d_gene: NA
CDR3aa: CASSLRVNQPQHF

j_gene: TRBJ2-2
v_gene: TRBV7-2
d_gene: NA
CDR3aa: CASSLTGMLTGELFF

j_gene: TRBJ1-5
v_gene: TRBV11-2
d_gene: NA
CDR3aa: CASSFDSYSPQHF

j_gene: TRBJ1-3
v_gene: TRBV21-1
d_gene: NA
CDR3aa: CASIRRAIHSGNTIYF

j_gene: TRBJ1-2
v_gene: TRBV6-2/TRBV6-3
d_gene: TRBD1
CDR3aa: CASSRGQGIYGYTF

j_gene: TRBJ1-2
v_gene: TRBV7-9
d_gene: TRBD1
CDR3aa: CASIRQGWNYGYTF

j_gene: TRBJ1-5
v_gene: TRBV20-1
d_gene: NA
CDR3aa: CSAKPGRTTASNQPQHF

j_gene: TRBJ2-1
v_gene: TRBV7-6
d_gene: TRBD2
CDR3aa: CASSLLAGGLYNEQFF

j_gene: TRBJ1-4
v_gene: TRBV27
d_gene: TRBD1
CDR3aa: CASRMTGGRANEKLFF

j_gene: TRBJ2-3
v_gene: TRBV3-1
d_gene: NA
CDR3aa: CASSFWRTTDTQYF

j_gene: TRBJ2-3
v_gene: TRBV7-8
d_gene: NA
CDR3aa: CASSMRDRQDTQYF

j_gene: TRBJ1-5
v_gene: TRBV4-3
d_gene: NA
CDR3aa: CASSQRTYQPQHF

j_gene: TRBJ2-3
v_gene: TRBV20-1
d_gene: NA
CDR3aa: CSVRPGGTSTDTQYF

j_gene: TRBJ1-6
v_gene: TRBV12-3/TRBV12-4
d_gene: NA
CDR3aa: CASSLGGASPLHF

j_gene: TRBJ2-3
v_gene: TRBV20-1
d_gene: TRBD2
CDR3aa: CSAREAAGGFADTQYF

j_gene: TRBJ1-1
v_gene: TRBV5-1
d_gene: NA
CDR3aa: CASSLDIGTEAFF

j_gene: TRBJ2-7
v_gene: TRBV27
d_gene: TRBD1
CDR3aa: CASSPGTANDYEQYF

j_gene: TRBJ2-3
v_gene: TRBV29-1
d_gene: NA
CDR3aa: CSGELGSQYF

j_gene: TRBJ1-2
v_gene: TRBV6-2/TRBV6-3
d_gene: NA
CDR3aa: CASSYFNSTTAYGYTF

j_gene: TRBJ2-6
v_gene: TRBV20-1
d_gene: NA
CDR3aa: CSASGQGSGANVLTF

j_gene: TRBJ2-6
v_gene: TRBV6-5
d_gene: TRBD2
CDR3aa: CASSREVSGANVLTF

j_gene: TRBJ1-3
v_gene: TRBV3-2
d_gene: NA
CDR3aa: CASRGQGALSSGNTIYF